The clone carrying this TCR beta chain was counted a few times. Its antigen is unidentified. Measured with immunoSEQ multiplex PCR; TCRdb has only the in-frame clones, and not every one. The repertoire includes 100,000 to 150,000 clones, approximately 89% of them detected once, and about 9.4% sits in the top ten. The data derive from a study of T cell responses to AZD1222 COVID-19 vaccine. Looking at the study overall: The analysis combined second doses at about 4 or about 12 weeks. Regarding the study as a whole: Mostly white British, mostly female donors; authors suggested clonal diversity may be underestimated.

CDR3 size: 17 residues. V lost 2 bases and J 2 bases, leaving 16 bases between the germline ends. Germline V gene sequence: CDR1 SGDLS, CDR2 YYNGEE. The chain recombines TRBV9 with TRBJ1-4, with D possibly matching TRBD1 (5 bases). The sequencing used peripheral blood, collected on day 0 of AZD1222 vaccination. The receptor comes from an adult in good health. The CDR3 DNA sequence: TGTGCCAGCAGCGTGGTTCGGCGGGCAGGGACTAATGAAAAACTGTTTTTT. As protein: CASSVVRRAGTNEKLFF.